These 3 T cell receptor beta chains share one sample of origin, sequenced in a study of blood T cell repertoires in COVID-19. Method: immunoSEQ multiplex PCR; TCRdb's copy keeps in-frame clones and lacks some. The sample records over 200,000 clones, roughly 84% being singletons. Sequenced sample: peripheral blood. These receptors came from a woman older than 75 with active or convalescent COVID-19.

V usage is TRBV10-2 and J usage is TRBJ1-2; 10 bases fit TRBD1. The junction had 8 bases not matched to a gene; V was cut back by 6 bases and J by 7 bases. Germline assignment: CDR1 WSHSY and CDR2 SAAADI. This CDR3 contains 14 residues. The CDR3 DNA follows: TGCGCCAGCAGCGCAGGACAGGGGGTAGGTGGCTACACCTTC. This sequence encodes CASSAGQGVGGYTF.

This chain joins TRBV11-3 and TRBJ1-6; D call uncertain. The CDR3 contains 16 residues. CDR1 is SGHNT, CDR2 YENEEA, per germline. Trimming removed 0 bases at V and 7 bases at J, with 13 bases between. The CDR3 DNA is TGTGCCAGCAGCTTAGATTCGGTCGGGGTGAATTCACCCCTCCACTTT. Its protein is CASSLDSVGVNSPLHF.

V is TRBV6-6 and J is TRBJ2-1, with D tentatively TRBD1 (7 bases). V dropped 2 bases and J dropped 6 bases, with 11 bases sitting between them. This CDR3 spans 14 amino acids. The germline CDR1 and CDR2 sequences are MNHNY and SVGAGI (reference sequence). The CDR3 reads CASSYGQGGNEQFF. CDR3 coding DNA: TGTGCCAGCAGTTACGGTCAGGGGGGCAATGAGCAGTTCTTC.